The clone carrying this T cell receptor (beta chain) was counted only a few times. This sample is part of a study of CD8+ T cells in alopecia areata. As for the study in general: Tofacitinib administration to treated patients was oral, at 5 to 10 mg twice daily. Severity among treated patients was scored by the percentage of scalp area affected.

The authors extracted RNA and reverse transcribed it into cDNA as the sequencing template. Only in-frame clones appear in the TCRdb table, and some are missing; sequencing was by immunoSEQ multiplex PCR. This repertoire shows 80,000 to 100,000 clones, roughly 45% found once; its top ten account for roughly a sixth. Treatment given: oral pan-JAK inhibitor, 5-10 mg twice daily. The investigators collected lesional scalp punch biopsies and peripheral blood from alopecia areata patients. Sorting of PBMCs yielded the CD4+ and CD8+ T cells. The sequenced sample was CD8+ T cells sorted from blood, obtained at week 24, from a patient treated with tofacitinib. The receptor was isolated from a human donor with alopecia areata.

The CDR3 protein is CASSSFSGIRYEQYF. The DNA for the CDR3 is TGTGCCAGCAGTTCTTTTAGCGGGATACGCTACGAGCAGTACTTC. This rearrangement joins TRBV11-2 to TRBJ2-7; TRBD2 aligns across 8 bases. The CDR3 sequence is 15 residues long. Germline lookup yields CDR1 SGHAT and CDR2 FQNNGV. The ends lost 6 bases at V and 3 bases at J; junction bases unmatched: 10. Drawing the rest from reference TRBV11-2 and TRBJ2-7, the complete variable domain is EAGVAQSPRYKIIEKRQSVAFWCNPISGHATLYWYQQILGQGPKLLIQFQNNGVVDDSQLPKDRFSAERLKGVDSTLKIQPAKLEDSAVYLCASSSFSGIRYEQYFGPGTRLTVT.